The sequence of this T cell receptor beta chain was determined in a study of memory CD4+ T cells and cytomegalovirus serostatus. For the study at large: Of the healthy Belgian adults, 9 were CMV seropositive and 24 seronegative.

Single viable CD3+CD4+CD8-CD45RO+ cells were sorted as the memory CD4+ T cells. The protocol was immunoSEQ multiplex PCR, while the TCRdb copy is restricted to in-frame clones and leaves out a portion. Counted here are fewer than 75,000 clones, less than 85% occurring once; the ten biggest clones make up 0.75% to 0.9%. V lost 1 base, J lost 4 bases, and 2 bases stayed unmatched. Germline lookup yields CDR1 SEHNR and CDR2 FQNEAQ (reference sequence). The CDR3 is made up of 15 amino acids. This chain connects TRBV7-9 to TRBJ2-1, with TRBD2 identical over 9 bases. Sample: memory CD4+ T cells from blood. This sequence originates from an adult in good health and CMV-seronegative. The CDR3 coding sequence is TGTGCCAGCAGCTTAGATAGCGGGGGTTACAATGAGCAGTTCTTC. Amino acids: CASSLDSGGYNEQFF.